The 14 T cell receptor beta chains presented below share a single source sample, sequenced in a study of Graves' ophthalmopathy and Graves' hyperthyroidism. As the template, RNA transcripts were used to amplify TCR beta CDR3 regions. The first-round RT-PCR employed HTBI primers together with the Qiagen OneStep RT-PCR kit. A multiplex PCR was then performed as the second round. TCRdb re-called the multiplex PCR reads with MiXCR, one entry per CDR3 protein. This sample has more than 1,000,000 distinct CDR3 sequences, with 36% found just once. Sequenced: peripheral blood or thyroid tissue (not recorded which). These receptors were collected from an adult man with Graves' hyperthyroidism.

This clonotype was counted a few times. This sequence joins TRBV7-9 and TRBJ1-1; possible D gene TRBD1, 6 bases. Per the germline V gene, CDR1 is SEHNR and CDR2 is FQNEAQ (reference sequence). The CDR3 loop spans 13 amino acids. Trimming pared 2 bases from V and 6 bases from J, leaving 10 bases between. CDR3 sequence reads: CASSLYGTPEAFF. For the CDR3, the DNA is TGTGCCAGCAGCTTATACGGGACACCTGAAGCTTTCTTT.

The chain is built from TRBV7-2 and TRBJ2-5, with TRBD1 as a possible D gene (6 bases). CDR3 length equals 16 residues. Germline V gives CDR1 SGHTA, CDR2 FQGNSA. V was pared by 5 bases and J by 9 bases, with 25 bases between. CDR3 loop: CASSQTQGASNQPQYF. For the CDR3, the DNA is TGTGCCAGCAGCCAAACACAGGGTGCAAGCAATCAGCCCCAGTACTTC.

This clonotype was found many times. The chain joins TRBV20-1 to TRBJ2-7; D call uncertain. Germline values: CDR1 DFQATT, CDR2 SNEGSKA (reference sequence). There are 12 residues in the CDR3. Trimming took off 3 bases at V and 3 bases at J, with 9 bases between the two ends. The CDR3 protein is CSARWVGYEQYF. In nucleotides, the CDR3 is TGCAGTGCTAGGTGGGTGGGCTACGAGCAGTACTTC.

This clonotype was counted many times. The rearrangement links TRBV5-1 to TRBJ2-2; D not certain. Trimming shortened V by 4 bases and J by 5 bases, and 12 bases separated the two germline ends. The CDR3 is 14 amino acids. CDR1 SGHRS and CDR2 YFSETQ come from the germline V gene. This chain's CDR3 is CASSLTRLTGELFF. DNA for the CDR3: TGCGCCAGCAGCCTGACGAGGCTGACCGGGGAGCTGTTTTTT.

This sequence joins TRBV2 and TRBJ2-5; 8 bases map to TRBD1. The CDR3 has 19 amino acids. CDR1 and CDR2 (germline): SNHLY, FYNNEI. Trimming took 8 bases from V and 5 from J; bases not matched to a gene: 25. CDR3 region: CASVEGLQGRGLVSETQYF. CDR3 nucleotides: TGTGCCAGCGTTGAAGGACTCCAGGGCAGGGGGCTAGTCTCGGAGACCCAGTACTTC.

At least ten counts were recorded for this clonotype. Compared with germline, one end of the junction differs, possibly owing to a read error. This chain connects TRBV10-2 to TRBJ1-1, with D uncertain. Germline V gene data show CDR1 as WSHSY and CDR2 as SAAADI. This CDR3 has 13 residues. The CDR3 region has the DNA TGTGCCAGCAGTCGGGGAGTGAACACTGAAGCTTTCTTT. This gives the protein CASSRGVNTEAFF.

The V call is TRBV7-2, the J call TRBJ1-4; the match to TRBD1 covers 7 bases. V dropped 5 bases and J dropped 5; count of bases not matched to a gene: 5. Germline-derived CDR1 and CDR2 are SGHTA and FQGNSA. The CDR3 has 14 amino acids. CDR3 protein: CASSRDSVNEKLFF. Written as DNA, the CDR3 is TGTGCCAGCAGCCGGGACAGTGTGAATGAAAAACTGTTTTTT.

The chain recombines TRBV2 with TRBJ2-5; 10 bases map to TRBD1. V lost 5 bases, J lost 9 bases, and 12 bases stayed unmatched. This CDR3 comprises 15 residues. Germline CDR1 SNHLY, CDR2 FYNNEI. The CDR3 region has the DNA TGTGCCAGCAGTCCCCAGGGACAGGGGACTAGGGCCCAGTACTTC. Translating it yields CASSPQGQGTRAQYF.

The rearrangement links TRBV2 to TRBJ2-7; D possibly matches TRBD1 or TRBD2 (5 bases each). Per germline, CDR1 SNHLY and CDR2 FYNNEI. Trimming shortened V by 1 base and J by 4 bases, and 11 bases separated the two germline ends. CDR3 length: 14 residues. The CDR3 loop is CASSEGAGSYEQYF. Here the CDR3 DNA reads TGTGCCAGCAGTGAAGGGGCAGGGAGTTACGAGCAGTACTTC.

This chain uses TRBV10-1 with TRBJ2-5, with 9 bases identical to TRBD1. Looked up from germline, CDR1 is WNHNN and CDR2 is SYGVQD (reference sequence). CDR3 length: 11 amino acids. The CDR3 bases are TGCACCACACAGGGGGCAAAGACCCAGTACTTC. Translating it yields CTTQGAKTQYF.

The rearrangement uses TRBV15 and TRBJ1-2, with D maybe TRBD1 (5 bases). Between the trimmed V and J ends, which lost 3 bases and 9 bases, there was a span of 11 bases. CDR1 is LNHNV and CDR2 is YYDKDF in the germline V gene (reference sequence). The CDR3 is 12 residues long. This CDR3 is CATSRSGGRYTF. The CDR3 DNA reads as TGTGCCACCAGCAGGAGCGGGGGACGCTACACCTTC.

The rearrangement joins TRBV7-6 to TRBJ2-5, with 12 nucleotides matching TRBD2. This CDR3 comprises 14 residues. V shed 8 bases and J 5 bases; nucleotides not matched to a gene: 6. Per germline, CDR1 SGHVS and CDR2 FNYEAQ. The chain's CDR3 is CASETSGGLETQYF. As DNA, the CDR3 is TGTGCCAGCGAGACTAGCGGGGGTCTCGAGACCCAGTACTTC.

This clonotype was recorded many times. The J gene is TRBJ1-2, the V gene TRBV7-9, with D possibly TRBD1 on 6 matching bases. The V and J ends lost 3 bases and 2 bases respectively, with 13 bases between them. CDR3 length equals 15 residues. The germline CDR1 and CDR2 sequences are SEHNR and FQNEAQ (reference sequence). CDR3 DNA: TGTGCCAGCAGCTTGACAGGACAACTAAACTATGGCTACACCTTC. Translation: CASSLTGQLNYGYTF. The full variable domain, in which reference TRBV7-9 and TRBJ1-2 provide the parts outside the CDR3, is DTGVSQNPRHKITKRGQNVTFRCDPISEHNRLYWYRQTLGQGPEFLTYFQNEAQLEKSRLLSDRFSAERPKGSFSTLEIQRTEQGDSAMYLCASSLTGQLNYGYTFGSGTRLTVV.

The CDR3 region is CASSREPGGANTGELFF. In nucleotides, the CDR3 is TGTGCCAGCAGCCGCGAGCCAGGCGGGGCGAACACCGGGGAGCTGTTTTTT. This sequence joins TRBV5-4 and TRBJ2-2; a weak D match, TRBD2 (6 bases). Looked up from germline, CDR1 is SGHNT and CDR2 is YYREEE (reference sequence). The ends were cut back, 4 bases at V and 0 bases at J, with 16 bases in the middle. This CDR3 has 17 amino acids. The entire variable domain, with the rest obtained from reference TRBV5-4 and TRBJ2-2, is as follows: ETGVTQSPTHLIKTRGQQVTLRCSSQSGHNTVSWYQQALGQGPQFIFQYYREEENGRGNFPPRFSGLQFPNYSSELNVNALELDDSALYLCASSREPGGANTGELFFGEGSRLTVL.